This TCR beta chain was captured by sequencing in a study of chemoradiotherapy in HPV16-positive cancers. As for the study in general: A couple of HPV16-positive patients' cells yielded candidate HPV-specific clones and common motifs. Findings and caveats of the study: HPV-specific T cells were functionally defined from only a couple of HPV16-positive patients.

Germline lookup yields CDR1 SGHTA and CDR2 FQGTGA. This CDR3 spans 16 amino acids. The V gene lost 5 bases and the J gene lost 4 bases, with 18 bases spanning the gap. Assay used: immunoSEQ multiplex PCR; TCRdb lists only in-frame clones, some missing. This table holds more than 9,000 clones, about three quarters found once. Comments on this clone: Its specificity is not known.

The biological material was taken from a patient who underwent chemoradiotherapy. This chain links TRBV7-3 with TRBJ2-1, with a possible D match to TRBD2 (5 bases). The clonotype originates from a human donor with HPV-associated anogenital cancer. The CDR3 loop reads CASSPIRSGEYNEQFF. As DNA, the CDR3 is TGTGCCAGCAGCCCAATTAGGAGCGGCGAATACAATGAGCAGTTCTTC.